The 4 T cell receptor beta chains presented below share a single source sample, sequenced in a study of T cell responses to AZD1222 COVID-19 vaccine. Method: immunoSEQ multiplex PCR; TCRdb's copy keeps in-frame clones and lacks some. The data contain about 100,000 clones, around 89% of them seen just once; the ten biggest clones take up about 2.5%. This specimen consisted of peripheral blood, obtained 28 days after the second AZD1222 dose. All receptors derive from an adult who received the AZD1222 COVID-19 vaccine.

This chain uses TRBV5-1 with TRBJ1-1; D is ambiguous. The CDR3 has 11 residues. V gave up 4 bases and J gave up 2 bases, with 3 bases separating them. Germline lookup yields CDR1 SGHRS and CDR2 YFSETQ. CDR3 sequence (DNA): TGCGCCAGCAGCATAAACACTGAAGCTTTCTTT. Protein: CASSINTEAFF.

This chain joins TRBV24-1 and TRBJ2-1; D is unresolved. The germline V gene encodes CDR1 KGHDR and CDR2 SFDVKD. The CDR3 loop spans 12 amino acids. V was shortened by 1 base and J by 6 bases, with 3 bases between the two germline ends. The chain's CDR3 is CATSDFTNEQFF. In nucleotides, the CDR3 is TGTGCCACCAGTGATTTCACCAATGAGCAGTTCTTC.

CDR3 residues: CASIQETNEKLFF. DNA of the CDR3: TGTGCCAGCATCCAGGAAACTAATGAAAAACTGTTTTTT. The chain uses TRBV2 and TRBJ1-4; D not certain. V dropped 7 bases and J dropped 1 base, with 7 bases sitting between them. There are 13 residues in the CDR3. Germline-derived CDR1 and CDR2 are SNHLY and FYNNEI.

J is TRBJ1-1 and V is TRBV15, with D possibly matching TRBD1 (6 bases). The length of the CDR3 is 14 residues. The germline V gene encodes CDR1 LNHNV and CDR2 YYDKDF (reference sequence). V lost 3 bases, J lost 5 bases, and 13 bases lay in between. The DNA for the CDR3 is TGTGCCACCAGCAGGGGACATCAAGAGACTGAAGCTTTCTTT. It is translated as CATSRGHQETEAFF.